This TCR beta chain was recovered during a study of identical twins. Germline lookup yields CDR1 SEHNR and CDR2 FQNEAQ (reference sequence). The CDR3 spans 14 residues. The V and J ends lost 5 bases and 4 bases respectively, with 15 bases between them. Points from the study as a whole: Modeled out-of-frame TCR alpha sharing in monozygotic twins fell below observed levels. Out-of-frame alpha sequences shared by twins showed excess low generation probability.

On this clonotype: Its antigen is currently unknown.

One entry per CDR3 protein results from TCRdb running MiXCR on the 5' RACE reads. Of under 300,000 distinct CDR3 sequences in the sample, under 8.5% were seen once. The sample was also linked to a second study, of T cells expressing NK-cell markers. Per that study: The CD3+CD56-NKG2C+ fraction was also led by these clonotypes in a few donors.

Sequenced input: CD8+ T cells sorted from blood. The source of this sequence is a woman aged 18-29 years in good health. The chain links TRBV7-9 to TRBJ2-7, with D possibly TRBD2 on 6 matching bases. In nucleotides, the CDR3 is TGTGCCAGCAGCACACGGCGGGGCGTATACGAGCAGTACTTC. The encoded protein is CASSTRRGVYEQYF. Variable domain in full (rest from reference TRBV7-9 and TRBJ2-7): DTGVSQNPRHKITKRGQNVTFRCDPISEHNRLYWYRQTLGQGPEFLTYFQNEAQLEKSRLLSDRFSAERPKGSFSTLEIQRTEQGDSAMYLCASSTRRGVYEQYFGPGTRLTVT.